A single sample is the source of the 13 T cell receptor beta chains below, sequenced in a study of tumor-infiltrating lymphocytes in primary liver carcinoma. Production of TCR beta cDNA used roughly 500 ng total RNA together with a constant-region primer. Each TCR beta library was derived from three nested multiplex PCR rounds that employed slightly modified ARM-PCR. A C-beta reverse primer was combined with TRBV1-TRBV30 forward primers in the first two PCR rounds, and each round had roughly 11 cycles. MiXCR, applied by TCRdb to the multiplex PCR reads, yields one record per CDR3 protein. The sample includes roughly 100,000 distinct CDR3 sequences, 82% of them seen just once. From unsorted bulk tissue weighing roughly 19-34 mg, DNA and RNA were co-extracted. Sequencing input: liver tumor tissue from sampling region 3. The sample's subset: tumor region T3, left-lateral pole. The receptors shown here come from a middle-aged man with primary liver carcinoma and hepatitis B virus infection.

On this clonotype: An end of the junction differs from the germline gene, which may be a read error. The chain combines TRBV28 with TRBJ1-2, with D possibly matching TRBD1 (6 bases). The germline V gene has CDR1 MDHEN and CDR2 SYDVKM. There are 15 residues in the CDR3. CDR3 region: CASTLGGLREYGYTF. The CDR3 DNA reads TGTGCCAGCACTTTAGGGGGACTTCGGGAATATGGCTACACCTTC.

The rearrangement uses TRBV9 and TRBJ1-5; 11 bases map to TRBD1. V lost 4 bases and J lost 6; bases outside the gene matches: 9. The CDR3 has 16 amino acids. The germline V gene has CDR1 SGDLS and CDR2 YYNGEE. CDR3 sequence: CASSLRGTGGTQPQHF. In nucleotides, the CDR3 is TGTGCCAGCAGCCTACGCGGGACAGGGGGGACTCAGCCCCAGCATTTT.

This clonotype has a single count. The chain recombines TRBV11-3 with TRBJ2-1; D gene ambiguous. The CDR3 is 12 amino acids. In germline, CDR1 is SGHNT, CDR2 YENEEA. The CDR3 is CASSLNPDEQFF. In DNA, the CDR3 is TGTGCAAGTAGCTTAAACCCCGATGAGCAGTTCTTC.

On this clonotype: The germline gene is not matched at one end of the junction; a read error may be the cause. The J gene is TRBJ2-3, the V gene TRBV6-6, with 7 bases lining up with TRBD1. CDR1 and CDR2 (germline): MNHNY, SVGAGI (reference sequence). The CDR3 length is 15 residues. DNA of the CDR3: TGTGCCAGCAATCTCGACCTAGGGGGCACAGATACACAGTATTTT. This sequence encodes CASNLDLGGTDTQYF.

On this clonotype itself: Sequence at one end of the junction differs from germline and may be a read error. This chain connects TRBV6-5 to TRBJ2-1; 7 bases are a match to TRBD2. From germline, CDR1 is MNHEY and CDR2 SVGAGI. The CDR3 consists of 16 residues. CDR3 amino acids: CASSYFGAGVWNEQFF. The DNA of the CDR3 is TGCGCCAGCAGTTACTTTGGCGCGGGAGTCTGGAATGAGCAGTTCTTC.

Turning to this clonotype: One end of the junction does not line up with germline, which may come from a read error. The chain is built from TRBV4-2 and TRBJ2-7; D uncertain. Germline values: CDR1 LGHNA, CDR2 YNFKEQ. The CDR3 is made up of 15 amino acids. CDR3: CDGSQGTGSQYEQYF. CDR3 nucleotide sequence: TGTGACGGCAGCCAAGGCACCGGGTCTCAGTACGAGCAATACTTC.

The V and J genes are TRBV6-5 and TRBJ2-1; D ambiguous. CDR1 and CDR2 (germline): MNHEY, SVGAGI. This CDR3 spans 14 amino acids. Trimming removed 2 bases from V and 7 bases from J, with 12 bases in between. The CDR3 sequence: CASSYRISLNEQFF. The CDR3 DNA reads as TGTGCCAGCAGTTACCGGATTAGTCTTAATGAGCAGTTCTTC.

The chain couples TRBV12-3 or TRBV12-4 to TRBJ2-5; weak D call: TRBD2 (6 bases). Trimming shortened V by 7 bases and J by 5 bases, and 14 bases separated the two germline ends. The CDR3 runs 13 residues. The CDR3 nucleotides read TGTGCCAGCACTCCCAACAGCGGGGAGACCCAGTACTTC. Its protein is CASTPNSGETQYF.

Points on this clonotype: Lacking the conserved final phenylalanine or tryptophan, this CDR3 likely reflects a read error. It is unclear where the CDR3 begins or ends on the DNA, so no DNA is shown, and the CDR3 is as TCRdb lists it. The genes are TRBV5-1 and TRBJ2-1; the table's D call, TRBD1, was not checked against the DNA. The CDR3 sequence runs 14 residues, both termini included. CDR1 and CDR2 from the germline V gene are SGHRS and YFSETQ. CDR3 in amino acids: CASSLAGGYNEQCY.

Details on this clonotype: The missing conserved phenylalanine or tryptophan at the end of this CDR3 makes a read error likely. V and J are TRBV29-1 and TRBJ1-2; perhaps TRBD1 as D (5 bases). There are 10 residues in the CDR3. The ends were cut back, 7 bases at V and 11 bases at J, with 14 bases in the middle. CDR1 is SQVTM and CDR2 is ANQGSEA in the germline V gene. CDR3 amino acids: CSAQGGGYTL. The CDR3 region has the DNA TGCAGCGCTCAGGGTGGAGGTTACACCCTC.

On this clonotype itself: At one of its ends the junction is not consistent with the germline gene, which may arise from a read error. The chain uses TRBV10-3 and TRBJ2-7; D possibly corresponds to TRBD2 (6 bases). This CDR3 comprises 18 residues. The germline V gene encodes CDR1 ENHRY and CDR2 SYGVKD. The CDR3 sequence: CAIRAPPGSSLTSGEQYF. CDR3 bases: TGTGCTATCAGGGCTCCCCCCGGGAGTAGCCTTACGTCTGGCGAACAGTACTTC.

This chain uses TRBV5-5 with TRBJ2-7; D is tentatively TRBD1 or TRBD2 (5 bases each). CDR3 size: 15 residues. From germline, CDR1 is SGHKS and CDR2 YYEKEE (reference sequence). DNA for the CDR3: TGTGTCAGCAGCTTGGGACCAAGGAGCTCCTACGAGCAGTACGTC. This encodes CVSSLGPRSSYEQYV.

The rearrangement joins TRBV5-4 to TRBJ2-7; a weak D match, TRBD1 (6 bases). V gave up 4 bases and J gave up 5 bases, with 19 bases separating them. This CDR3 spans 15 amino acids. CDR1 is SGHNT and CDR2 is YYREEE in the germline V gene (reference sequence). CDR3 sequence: CASSPTRTEINEQYF. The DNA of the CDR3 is TGTGCCAGCAGCCCAACTAGGACAGAGATCAACGAGCAGTACTTC.